This T cell receptor (beta chain) was observed in a study of T cells in Graves' hyperthyroidism and ophthalmopathy. This CDR3 has 15 amino acids. Germline lookup yields CDR1 SGHTA and CDR2 FQGNSA. The J segment lost 8 bases and the V segment lost 1 base, leaving 11 bases of the junction unmatched. Out of less than 12 ml of fresh peripheral blood came the PBMCs. What was amplified from RNA transcripts were TCR beta CDR3 regions. The study used the HTBI primer set for a first-round RT-PCR of the TCR CDR3. MiXCR was run by TCRdb on the multiplex PCR reads, yielding one entry per CDR3 protein. The sample records hundreds of thousands of distinct CDR3 sequences, about 20% being singletons. This clonotype was seen ten or more times.

What was sequenced was blood. The sequence was collected from a man aged 25 to 40 with Graves' ophthalmopathy. The rearrangement joins TRBV7-2 to TRBJ2-7, with 7 bases aligning to TRBD1. CDR3 coding DNA: TGTGCCAGCAGCTTAGATTTGGGACAGCCCCCCAAGCAGTACTTC. It specifies CASSLDLGQPPKQYF. The whole variable domain, filled in from reference TRBV7-2 and TRBJ2-7, reads GAGVSQSPSNKVTEKGKDVELRCDPISGHTALYWYRQSLGQGLEFLIYFQGNSAPDKSGLPSDRFSAERTGGSVSTLTIQRTQQEDSAVYLCASSLDLGQPPKQYFGPGTRLTVT.